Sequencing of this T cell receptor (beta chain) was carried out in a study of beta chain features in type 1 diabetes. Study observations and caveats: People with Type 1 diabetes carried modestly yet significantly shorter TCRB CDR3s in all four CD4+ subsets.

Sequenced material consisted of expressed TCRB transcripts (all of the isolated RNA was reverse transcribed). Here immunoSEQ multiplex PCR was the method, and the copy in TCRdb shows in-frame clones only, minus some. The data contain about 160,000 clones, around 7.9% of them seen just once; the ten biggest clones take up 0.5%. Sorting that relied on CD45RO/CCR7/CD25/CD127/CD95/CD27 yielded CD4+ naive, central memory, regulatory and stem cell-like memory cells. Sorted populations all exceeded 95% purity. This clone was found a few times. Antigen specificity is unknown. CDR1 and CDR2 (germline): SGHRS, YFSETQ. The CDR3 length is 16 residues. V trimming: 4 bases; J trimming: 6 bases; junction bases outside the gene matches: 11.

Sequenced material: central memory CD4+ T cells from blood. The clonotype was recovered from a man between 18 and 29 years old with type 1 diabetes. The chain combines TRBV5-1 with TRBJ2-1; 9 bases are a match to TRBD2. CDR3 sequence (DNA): TGCGCCAGCAGCCTGCCCTTAGCGGGGGTATTCAATGAGCAGTTCTTC. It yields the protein CASSLPLAGVFNEQFF.